This entry is about one T cell receptor beta chain. Its antigen remains unknown. The junction differs from germline at one of its ends, possibly a read error. These data belong to a study of identical twins. CDR3 length equals 19 residues. CDR1 and CDR2 (germline): LNHNV, YYDKDF (reference sequence). A universal primer site was added by template switching, and unique molecular identifiers were carried by the cDNA. MiXCR, applied by TCRdb to the 5' RACE reads, yields one record per CDR3 protein. This repertoire shows 1.5 million or so distinct CDR3 sequences, 32% found once; its top ten account for about 0.3%. Overall study findings and caveats: Invariant populations such as MAIT and iNKT cells could partly muddle zero-insertion analyses. Cross-sectional statistical analysis, not tracking of the same donors, underpinned the conclusions.

The sample consisted of cord blood. The clonotype comes from a newborn girl in good health. This chain connects TRBV15 to TRBJ2-1; TRBD1 or TRBD2 may be the D gene (5 bases each). CDR3 residues: CATSRTGYRDVSSYSEQFF. CDR3 in DNA: TGTGCCACCAGCAGAACCGGATACCGGGACGTGAGCTCCTACAGTGAGCAGTTCTTC.